Detailed here is one T cell receptor beta chain. Methods used by the authors: Estimation of nucleated cell counts was performed using reference gene primer amplification. Sequencing used immunoSEQ multiplex PCR; TCRdb keeps in-frame clones, though not all of them. V and J calls and clone size are those listed in that table; D and trimming were worked out from the DNA. This sample carries 130,000 or so clones, 88% of them seen once, and the ten largest clones take 2.5%. The sample is drawn from a study of blood T cell repertoires in COVID-19. Across the study: Spain, Italy and the United States supplied samples that represented acute and convalescent COVID-19. PBMCs, B-cell-depleted T cells, or T cells provided the cDNA or gDNA that made up the material.

Seattle patient enrollment occurred during active infection, with longitudinal follow-up thereafter. There are 14 residues in the CDR3. Per germline, CDR1 SGHRS and CDR2 YFSETQ. The V segment lost 3 bases and the J segment 8 bases; nucleotides outside the gene matches: 7. The source material was peripheral blood. This receptor was identified in a human donor with COVID-19, enrolled during active disease. The donor label of this sample is uncertain. The chain links TRBV5-1 to TRBJ1-4, with 7 bases aligning to TRBD1. CDR3 coding DNA: TGCGCCAGCAGCTACGAGGGGGCTCGGGAAAAACTGTTTTTT. Residues: CASSYEGAREKLFF.